This passage covers 16 T cell receptor beta chains from one sample sequenced in a study of T cell responses to AZD1222 COVID-19 vaccine. Some clones are missing from TCRdb's copy, which holds only in-frame ones; the method was immunoSEQ multiplex PCR. The table has roughly 130,000 clones, around 94% seen once. Here the sequenced sample was peripheral blood, taken on day 0 of AZD1222 vaccination. The receptors derive from an adult in good health.

The genes are TRBV7-9 and TRBJ1-5; 7 nucleotides match TRBD1. Germline V CDR1 and CDR2: SEHNR, FQNEAQ (reference sequence). This CDR3 is built from 15 residues. Trimming took 1 base from V and 5 from J; bases not matched to a gene: 5. CDR3 sequence (DNA): TGTGCCAGCAGCTTAGACAGGGGAAAGGATCAGCCCCAGCATTTT. Protein sequence: CASSLDRGKDQPQHF.

The J gene is TRBJ2-4, the V gene TRBV12-3 or TRBV12-4; D is possibly TRBD2 (5 bases). Trimming removed 7 bases from V and 8 bases from J, with 15 bases in between. The CDR3 totals 13 residues. The chain's CDR3 is CASTAAGRDIQYF. The CDR3 DNA sequence: TGTGCCAGCACCGCCGCGGGCCGGGACATTCAGTACTTC.

The V and J genes are TRBV2 and TRBJ2-2; either TRBD1 or TRBD2 may supply D (5 bases each). The CDR3 is made up of 14 amino acids. V gave up 6 bases and J gave up 1 base, with 9 bases separating them. Germline-derived CDR1 and CDR2 are SNHLY and FYNNEI. The CDR3 DNA sequence: TGTGCCAGCAGGGGACCCTGGAACACCGGGGAGCTGTTTTTT. This gives the protein CASRGPWNTGELFF.

This chain uses TRBV2 with TRBJ2-7; 10 nucleotides agree with TRBD1. Germline loops: CDR1 SNHLY, CDR2 FYNNEI. V shed 8 bases and J 0 bases; nucleotides not matched to a gene: 7. The CDR3 spans 15 residues. The CDR3: CASREGTGASYEQYF. CDR3 coding DNA: TGTGCCAGCCGGGAGGGGACAGGGGCCTCCTACGAGCAGTACTTC.

The V and J genes are TRBV7-8 and TRBJ2-7; 7 positions agree with TRBD2. CDR3 size: 16 residues. Trimming cost V 5 bases and J 4 bases; bases outside gene matches: 14. Germline V gene lookup returns CDR1 SGHVS and CDR2 FQNEAQ. DNA for the CDR3: TGTGCCAGCAGCCAAGAGGTGGCGGGAGTTGGGTACGAGCAGTACTTC. Translating gives CASSQEVAGVGYEQYF.

V and J are TRBV10-2 and TRBJ2-2; D not certain. Trimming removed 4 bases at V and 7 bases at J, with 22 bases between. Germline CDR1 is WSHSY and CDR2 is SAAADI. The CDR3 has 17 residues. DNA for the CDR3: TGCGCCAGCAGTGGGGCCACCGGCCTATTTAGAGGCGGGGAGCTGTTTTTT. Its translation is CASSGATGLFRGGELFF.

The chain uses TRBV29-1 and TRBJ2-1; D ambiguous. Germline V CDR1 and CDR2: SQVTM, ANQGSEA. The CDR3 contains 12 residues. V was trimmed by 6 bases and J by 6 bases, leaving 12 bases between them. In DNA, the CDR3 is TGCAGCGTGGATAGGGTAGCCAATGAGCAGTTCTTC. This codes for CSVDRVANEQFF.

V is TRBV28 and J is TRBJ2-1, with 7 bases that match TRBD1. V shed 5 bases, J shed 12 bases, and the junction held 4 bases outside the gene matches. CDR3 length: 11 amino acids. The germline CDR1 and CDR2 sequences are MDHEN and SYDVKM. CDR3 sequence (DNA): TGTGCCAGCAGTCACCGACAGGGGCAGTTCTTC. Translated, it gives CASSHRQGQFF.

The chain joins TRBV30 to TRBJ2-3, with D possibly being TRBD2 (6 bases). CDR3 length equals 15 residues. Trimming cost V 0 bases and J 3 bases, with 13 bases left between them. Germline V gives CDR1 GTSNPN, CDR2 SVGIG (reference sequence). The CDR3 sequence is CAWSVTGGKTDTQYF. CDR3 DNA: TGTGCCTGGAGTGTAACTGGCGGGAAGACAGATACGCAGTATTTT.

The CDR3 DNA reads TGTGCCACCTGTGAGGGGGTTAGTGAGCAGTTCTTC. It codes for CATCEGVSEQFF. The chain couples TRBV12-3 or TRBV12-4 to TRBJ2-1, with D maybe TRBD1 (6 bases). The CDR3 is 12 amino acids. Trimming stripped 10 bases from V and 9 bases from J, with 16 bases between.

V is TRBV19 and J is TRBJ1-1, with a tentative D call TRBD1 (6 bases). Germline lookup yields CDR1 LNHDA and CDR2 SQIVND (reference sequence). V gave up 5 bases and J gave up 1 base, with 8 bases separating them. CDR3 length: 13 amino acids. CDR3 in amino acids: CASSSTGNTEAFF. In DNA form, the CDR3 reads TGTGCCAGTAGTTCGACAGGGAACACTGAAGCTTTCTTT. The full variable domain, completed using reference TRBV19 and TRBJ1-1, is DGGITQSPKYLFRKEGQNVTLSCEQNLNHDAMYWYRQDPGQGLRLIYYSQIVNDFQKGDIAEGYSVSREKKESFPLTVTSAQKNPTAFYLCASSSTGNTEAFFGQGTRLTVV.

This chain uses TRBV11-2 with TRBJ2-7, with D uncertain. The CDR3 has 14 residues. The V gene lost 5 bases and the J gene lost 3 bases, with 14 bases spanning the gap. Germline assignment: CDR1 SGHAT and CDR2 FQNNGV. The CDR3 nucleotides are TGTGCCAGCAGCCCCCGGACGGTAGTCTACGAGCAGTACTTC. It yields the protein CASSPRTVVYEQYF.

The gene calls are TRBV6-5 and TRBJ2-3; 10 bases match TRBD2. CDR1 and CDR2 from the germline V gene are MNHEY and SVGAGI. Germline trimming cut 2 bases from V and 4 bases from J; bases unmatched to any gene: 6. This CDR3 is built from 16 residues. The CDR3 sequence is CASSYLAGETADTQYF. The CDR3 coding sequence is TGTGCCAGCAGTTACCTAGCGGGAGAGACCGCAGATACGCAGTATTTT.

The chain is built from TRBV18 and TRBJ1-5, with unresolved D. Germline-derived CDR1 and CDR2 are KGHSH and LQKENI. V dropped 1 base and J dropped 3 bases, with 4 bases sitting between them. The CDR3 totals 13 residues. The CDR3 DNA follows: TGTGCCAGCTCACCACTGCCCAATCAGCCCCAGCATTTT. It codes for CASSPLPNQPQHF.

The V and J genes are TRBV6-6 and TRBJ1-5, with D possibly TRBD1 on 5 matching bases. The CDR3 contains 16 residues. Germline values: CDR1 MNHNY, CDR2 SVGAGI (reference sequence). The V end lost 1 base, the J end lost 2 bases, and 12 bases lay between the germline ends. The CDR3: CASSYLRPQGNQPQHF. The CDR3 DNA reads as TGTGCCAGCAGTTACTTAAGGCCACAGGGCAATCAGCCCCAGCATTTT.

This clone has just one count. The V gene is TRBV6-2 or TRBV6-3, the J gene TRBJ2-3; 9 positions agree with TRBD2. Germline CDR1 reads MNHEY; CDR2 reads SVGEGT. V shed 2 bases and J 5 bases; nucleotides not matched to a gene: 14. The length of the CDR3 is 18 residues. For the CDR3, the DNA is TGTGCCAGCAGTTACGCGTCCGGGGCTAGCGGGACTTTAGATACGCAGTATTTT. It translates to CASSYASGASGTLDTQYF.